Each of the 31 T cell receptor beta chains below was sequenced from the same sample in a study of blood T cell repertoires in COVID-19. TCRdb's copy holds only in-frame clones and misses some; the assay was immunoSEQ multiplex PCR. The sample consists of around 240,000 clones, about 85% of them appearing once. The sample taken for sequencing was peripheral blood. The receptors were sampled from a man in his forties or fifties with acute or convalescent COVID-19.

This chain links TRBV13 with TRBJ2-1; D is unresolved. The germline V gene encodes CDR1 PRHDT and CDR2 FYEKMQ (reference sequence). The length of the CDR3 is 14 residues. The V gene lost 8 bases and the J gene lost 0 bases, with 11 bases spanning the gap. The CDR3 DNA reads as TGTGCCAGCGGTCTAGGCAGCTCCTACAATGAGCAGTTCTTC. Translated: CASGLGSSYNEQFF.

This chain links TRBV5-3 with TRBJ1-5; D ambiguous. TRBV5-3 is recorded as an ORF, its role being uncertain. Trimming removed 1 base at V and 3 bases at J, with 11 bases between. The CDR3 extends over 15 amino acids. CDR3 in amino acids: CARSLSWEDNQPQHF. Written as DNA, the CDR3 is TGTGCCAGAAGCTTGTCCTGGGAGGACAATCAGCCCCAGCATTTT.

This clone is a singleton in its sample. The chain couples TRBV6-1 to TRBJ1-5; 8 bases agree with TRBD1. V lost 2 bases, J lost 0 bases, and 0 bases stayed unmatched. The V gene's germline CDR1 is MNHNS and CDR2 SASEGT. CDR3 length: 15 amino acids. The CDR3 protein is CASSEQGASNQPQHF. As DNA, the CDR3 is TGTGCCAGCAGTGAACAGGGGGCTAGCAATCAGCCCCAGCATTTT.

This clone came up a few times. This sequence joins TRBV5-1 and TRBJ2-3, with D perhaps TRBD2 (6 bases). The CDR3 extends over 16 amino acids. Germline CDR1 is SGHRS and CDR2 is YFSETQ. The V end was cut by 3 bases, the J end by 1 base, with 15 bases between. CDR3 loop: CASSSATGTRTDTQYF. In nucleotides, the CDR3 is TGCGCCAGCAGCTCAGCGACCGGGACTCGCACAGATACGCAGTATTTT.

This chain connects TRBV27 to TRBJ1-6; 8 bases are shared with TRBD1. Germline CDR1 is MNHEY and CDR2 is SMNVEV (reference sequence). Losses at the gene ends were 3 bases for V and 7 bases for J; bases not matched to a gene: 8. The CDR3 loop spans 16 amino acids. CDR3 in amino acids: CASSFRQGARNSPLHF. The CDR3 DNA reads TGTGCCAGCAGTTTTAGGCAGGGGGCACGCAATTCACCCCTCCACTTT.

The chain links TRBV12-3 or TRBV12-4 to TRBJ1-2; D call uncertain. The CDR3 sequence is 12 residues long. The V gene lost 1 base and the J gene lost 8 bases, with 8 bases spanning the gap. The CDR3 DNA is TGTGCCAGCAGTTTAGGGGAGGGAGGCTACACCTTC. Its translation: CASSLGEGGYTF.

The chain combines TRBV18 with TRBJ2-5, with TRBD1 as a possible D gene (6 bases). The CDR3 is 15 amino acids. Germline loops: CDR1 KGHSH, CDR2 LQKENI. The V end was cut by 2 bases, the J end by 5 bases, with 15 bases between. CDR3 protein: CASSPLQGYEETQYF. Written as DNA, the CDR3 is TGTGCCAGCTCACCATTACAGGGTTACGAGGAGACCCAGTACTTC. The entire variable domain, with the rest obtained from reference TRBV18 and TRBJ2-5, is as follows: NAGVMQNPRHLVRRRGQEARLRCSPMKGHSHVYWYRQLPEEGLKFMVYLQKENIIDESGMPKERFSAEFPKEGPSILRIQQVVRGDSAAYFCASSPLQGYEETQYFGPGTRLLVL.

The rearrangement uses TRBV6-6 and TRBJ1-1; D is uncertain. CDR3 length: 14 amino acids. In germline, CDR1 is MNHNY, CDR2 SVGAGI (reference sequence). The V end was cut by 0 bases, the J end by 1 base, with 6 bases between. For the CDR3, the DNA is TGTGCCAGCAGTTACTCTCCCCAGAACACTGAAGCTTTCTTT. Amino acids: CASSYSPQNTEAFF.

The chain combines TRBV28 with TRBJ2-1; 7 bases fit TRBD2. The CDR3 runs to 12 residues. Germline loops: CDR1 MDHEN, CDR2 SYDVKM. V trimming: 6 bases; J trimming: 14 bases; junction bases outside the gene matches: 10. CDR3 sequence reads: CASRHSSSGKFF. The CDR3 nucleotides read TGTGCCAGCAGGCACTCTTCTAGCGGAAAGTTCTTC.

V usage is TRBV5-6 and J usage is TRBJ2-7; TRBD2 matches 9 bases. V shed 0 bases, J shed 7 bases, and the junction held 8 bases outside the gene matches. Germline V gene sequence: CDR1 SGHDT, CDR2 YYEEEE. The CDR3 length is 15 residues. This CDR3 is CASSLGGGGAGEQYF. The DNA of the CDR3 is TGTGCCAGCAGCTTGGGAGGCGGGGGGGCTGGAGAGCAGTACTTC. Variable domain in full (rest from reference TRBV5-6 and TRBJ2-7): DAGVTQSPTHLIKTRGQQVTLRCSPKSGHDTVSWYQQALGQGPQFIFQYYEEEERQRGNFPDRFSGHQFPNYSSELNVNALLLGDSALYLCASSLGGGGAGEQYFGPGTRLTVT.

This rearrangement joins TRBV7-8 to TRBJ2-2, with 7 bases aligning to TRBD2. The CDR3 is 15 amino acids. V gave up 1 base and J gave up 4 bases; unmatched junction bases: 3. Germline values: CDR1 SGHVS, CDR2 FQNEAQ. As DNA, the CDR3 is TGTGCCAGCAGCTTAGGGTGGGGGGGCACCGGGGAGCTGTTTTTT. This translates into CASSLGWGGTGELFF.

This chain connects TRBV10-2 to TRBJ2-1, with TRBD1 as a possible D gene (5 bases). Deletions cut 6 bases from V and 4 bases from J, with 22 bases between. CDR1 and CDR2 from the germline V gene are WSHSY and SAAADI. The CDR3 consists of 17 residues. The CDR3 bases are TGCGCCAGCAGCAACCAGCTACAGGAAATATCTTACAATGAGCAGTTCTTC. Encoded protein: CASSNQLQEISYNEQFF.

CDR3: CASSLDTAGSGNTIYF. As DNA, the CDR3 is TGCGCCAGCAGCTTGGATACAGCAGGCTCTGGAAACACCATATATTTT. The V call is TRBV5-1, the J call TRBJ1-3; D not certain. The CDR3 contains 16 residues. Between the trimmed V and J ends, which lost 0 bases and 0 bases, there was a span of 10 bases. CDR1 is SGHRS, CDR2 YFSETQ, per germline.

This clone was seen only once. The chain is built from TRBV27 and TRBJ1-2; D gene uncertain. The CDR3 is 15 residues long. In germline, CDR1 is MNHEY, CDR2 SMNVEV (reference sequence). Trimming took 3 bases from V and 7 from J, leaving 18 bases between them. The CDR3 spells CASSLYGPPAGGYTF. DNA of the CDR3: TGTGCCAGCAGTTTGTATGGTCCTCCCGCGGGTGGCTACACCTTC.

The CDR3 DNA reads TGTGCCAGCAGCCAAGGATCAAGCGGGGGGTACACCGGGGAGCTGTTTTTT. It is translated as CASSQGSSGGYTGELFF. The rearrangement joins TRBV3-1 (or the pseudogene TRBV3-2) to TRBJ2-2; the match to TRBD2 covers 9 bases. Germline CDR1 reads LGHDT; CDR2 reads YNNKEL (reference sequence). The CDR3 has 17 residues. V lost 1 base to trimming and J lost 3 bases; unmatched junction nucleotides: 6.

The genes are TRBV9 and TRBJ2-2, with D unclear. V was trimmed by 5 bases and J by 4 bases, leaving 3 bases between them. The CDR3 is 11 amino acids. Germline CDR1 reads SGDLS; CDR2 reads YYNGEE. CDR3 loop: CASSLTGELFF. The CDR3 coding sequence is TGTGCCAGCAGTCTCACCGGGGAGCTGTTTTTT.

V is TRBV5-1 and J is TRBJ1-5; a possible D gene is TRBD1 (6 bases). Deletions cut 4 bases from V and 4 bases from J, with 12 bases between. This CDR3 is built from 14 residues. In germline, CDR1 is SGHRS, CDR2 YFSETQ. CDR3 bases: TGCGCCAGCAGCCAGGGACAAGAAAATCAGCCCCAGCATTTT. Its protein is CASSQGQENQPQHF.

J is TRBJ2-7 and V is TRBV30; D is possibly TRBD2 (5 bases). V was trimmed by 0 bases and J by 6 bases, leaving 21 bases between them. The CDR3 covers 16 residues. Germline V gene lookup returns CDR1 GTSNPN and CDR2 SVGIG (reference sequence). The CDR3 nucleotides read TGTGCCTGGAGTGTACTGGCGACGGTTATACGGGGCGAGCAGTACTTC. Protein product: CAWSVLATVIRGEQYF.

This clone was seen a few times. The chain combines TRBV2 with TRBJ1-5, with TRBD1 matching 8 bases. The CDR3 has 15 amino acids. Germline CDR1 is SNHLY and CDR2 is FYNNEI. V shed 5 bases and J 6 bases; nucleotides not matched to a gene: 9. Here the CDR3 reads CASSSDRGKGQPQHF. The CDR3 region has the DNA TGTGCCAGCAGTTCCGACAGGGGAAAGGGTCAGCCCCAGCATTTT.

The rearrangement joins TRBV4-3 to TRBJ2-1; tentatively, D is TRBD2 (6 bases). There are 17 residues in the CDR3. V was pared by 4 bases and J by 8 bases, with 24 bases between. Germline CDR1 is LGHNA and CDR2 is YSLEER. The CDR3 region has the DNA TGCGCCAGCAGCCCCCACCTTCGGGGGTCTATCAGCGATGAGCAGTTCTTC. Translated, it gives CASSPHLRGSISDEQFF.

The count of this clone is one. For the CDR3, the DNA is TGTGCCAGCAGCTTAGAATCGGGTTGGGGAGGGGCGATGGCCCAGCATTTT. Translation: CASSLESGWGGAMAQHF. The chain recombines TRBV7-9 with TRBJ1-5, with D perhaps TRBD1 (5 bases). Germline CDR1 is SEHNR and CDR2 is FQNEAQ (reference sequence). CDR3 length: 17 residues. With 1 base removed from V and 11 bases from J, the gap between germline ends came to 24 bases.

The chain uses TRBV6-1 and TRBJ2-2, with D perhaps TRBD1 (6 bases). Per germline, CDR1 MNHNS and CDR2 SASEGT. The CDR3 has 16 amino acids. Trimming left V 0 bases short and J 3 bases short, with 11 bases between. The CDR3 spells CASSEALRGYTGELFF. The CDR3 nucleotides read TGTGCCAGCAGTGAAGCGCTCAGGGGCTACACCGGGGAGCTGTTTTTT.

V is TRBV7-2 and J is TRBJ2-3; 8 positions agree with TRBD1. V lost 5 bases and J lost 2; bases outside the gene matches: 3. CDR3 length: 14 residues. The germline V gene encodes CDR1 SGHTA and CDR2 FQGNSA. CDR3 protein: CASSPGQVTDTQYF. The CDR3 DNA sequence: TGTGCCAGCAGCCCGGGACAGGTCACAGATACGCAGTATTTT.

V is TRBV6-5 and J is TRBJ1-2; 8 bases line up with TRBD1. The CDR3 contains 15 residues. CDR1 is MNHEY and CDR2 is SVGAGI in the germline V gene. V trimming: 7 bases; J trimming: 2 bases; junction bases outside the gene matches: 9. The CDR3 reads CASKAPGGANYGYTF. CDR3 coding DNA: TGTGCCAGCAAGGCCCCAGGGGGCGCAAACTATGGCTACACCTTC.

J is TRBJ1-2 and V is TRBV28; 8 nucleotides align to TRBD1. With V trimmed by 4 bases and J by 0 bases, 4 bases remained unmatched. This CDR3 region has 15 residues. The germline CDR1 and CDR2 sequences are MDHEN and SYDVKM. The CDR3 nucleotides are TGTGCCAGCAGTTACGGACAGGGTGCTAACTATGGCTACACCTTC. Amino acid sequence: CASSYGQGANYGYTF.

The chain recombines TRBV7-8 with TRBJ1-5; weak D call: TRBD1 (6 bases). This CDR3 has 17 amino acids. Germline CDR1 SGHVS, CDR2 FQNEAQ. V was clipped by 1 base and J by 1 base, with 14 bases between them. In nucleotides, the CDR3 is TGTGCCAGCAGCTTAGGCCCCCGGGGGGCGAGCAATCAGCCCCAGCATTTT. It is translated as CASSLGPRGASNQPQHF.

The chain carries TRBV5-5 and TRBJ1-5; D gene unclear. Trimming stripped 3 bases from V and 0 bases from J, with 16 bases between. This CDR3 region has 17 residues. CDR1 is SGHKS, CDR2 YYEKEE, per germline (reference sequence). The CDR3 sequence: CASSSFVAGYSNQPQHF. The CDR3 coding sequence is TGTGCCAGCAGCTCGTTCGTTGCGGGGTATAGCAATCAGCCCCAGCATTTT. The full variable domain, in which reference TRBV5-5 and TRBJ1-5 provide the parts outside the CDR3, is DAGVTQSPTHLIKTRGQQVTLRCSPISGHKSVSWYQQVLGQGPQFIFQYYEKEERGRGNFPDRFSARQFPNYSSELNVNALLLGDSALYLCASSSFVAGYSNQPQHFGDGTRLSIL.

The gene calls are TRBV14 and TRBJ1-2; 8 bases agree with TRBD1. This CDR3 spans 15 amino acids. With V trimmed by 6 bases and J by 4 bases, 10 bases remained unmatched. Looked up from germline, CDR1 is SGHDN and CDR2 is FVKESK. The CDR3, as DNA: TGTGCCAGCAGTCTTTCGTCAGGGGGCGGCTATGGCTACACCTTC. Encoded protein: CASSLSSGGGYGYTF.

The chain carries TRBV5-1 and TRBJ2-6, with TRBD2 as a possible D gene (6 bases). The V gene's germline CDR1 is SGHRS and CDR2 YFSETQ. The V end was cut by 4 bases, the J end by 0 bases, with 8 bases between. The CDR3 is 15 amino acids. CDR3 region: CASSAGLSGANVLTF. DNA for the CDR3: TGCGCCAGCAGCGCGGGGCTCTCTGGGGCCAACGTCCTGACTTTC.

The chain is built from TRBV30 and TRBJ2-7; unclear D gene. Germline CDR1 reads GTSNPN; CDR2 reads SVGIG (reference sequence). Trimming cost V 0 bases and J 5 bases, with 8 bases left between them. The CDR3 consists of 12 residues. CDR3 sequence: CAWSVPSDEQYF. DNA of the CDR3: TGTGCCTGGAGTGTACCCTCGGACGAGCAGTACTTC.

This rearrangement joins TRBV30 to TRBJ2-4; the match to TRBD1 covers 10 bases. Germline trimming cut 0 bases from V and 9 bases from J; bases unmatched to any gene: 11. The CDR3 contains 16 residues. Per the germline V gene, CDR1 is GTSNPN and CDR2 is SVGIG (reference sequence). CDR3 amino acids: CAWSVPSTGGMGIQYF. In DNA form, the CDR3 reads TGTGCCTGGAGTGTTCCTTCGACAGGGGGCATGGGCATTCAGTACTTC.